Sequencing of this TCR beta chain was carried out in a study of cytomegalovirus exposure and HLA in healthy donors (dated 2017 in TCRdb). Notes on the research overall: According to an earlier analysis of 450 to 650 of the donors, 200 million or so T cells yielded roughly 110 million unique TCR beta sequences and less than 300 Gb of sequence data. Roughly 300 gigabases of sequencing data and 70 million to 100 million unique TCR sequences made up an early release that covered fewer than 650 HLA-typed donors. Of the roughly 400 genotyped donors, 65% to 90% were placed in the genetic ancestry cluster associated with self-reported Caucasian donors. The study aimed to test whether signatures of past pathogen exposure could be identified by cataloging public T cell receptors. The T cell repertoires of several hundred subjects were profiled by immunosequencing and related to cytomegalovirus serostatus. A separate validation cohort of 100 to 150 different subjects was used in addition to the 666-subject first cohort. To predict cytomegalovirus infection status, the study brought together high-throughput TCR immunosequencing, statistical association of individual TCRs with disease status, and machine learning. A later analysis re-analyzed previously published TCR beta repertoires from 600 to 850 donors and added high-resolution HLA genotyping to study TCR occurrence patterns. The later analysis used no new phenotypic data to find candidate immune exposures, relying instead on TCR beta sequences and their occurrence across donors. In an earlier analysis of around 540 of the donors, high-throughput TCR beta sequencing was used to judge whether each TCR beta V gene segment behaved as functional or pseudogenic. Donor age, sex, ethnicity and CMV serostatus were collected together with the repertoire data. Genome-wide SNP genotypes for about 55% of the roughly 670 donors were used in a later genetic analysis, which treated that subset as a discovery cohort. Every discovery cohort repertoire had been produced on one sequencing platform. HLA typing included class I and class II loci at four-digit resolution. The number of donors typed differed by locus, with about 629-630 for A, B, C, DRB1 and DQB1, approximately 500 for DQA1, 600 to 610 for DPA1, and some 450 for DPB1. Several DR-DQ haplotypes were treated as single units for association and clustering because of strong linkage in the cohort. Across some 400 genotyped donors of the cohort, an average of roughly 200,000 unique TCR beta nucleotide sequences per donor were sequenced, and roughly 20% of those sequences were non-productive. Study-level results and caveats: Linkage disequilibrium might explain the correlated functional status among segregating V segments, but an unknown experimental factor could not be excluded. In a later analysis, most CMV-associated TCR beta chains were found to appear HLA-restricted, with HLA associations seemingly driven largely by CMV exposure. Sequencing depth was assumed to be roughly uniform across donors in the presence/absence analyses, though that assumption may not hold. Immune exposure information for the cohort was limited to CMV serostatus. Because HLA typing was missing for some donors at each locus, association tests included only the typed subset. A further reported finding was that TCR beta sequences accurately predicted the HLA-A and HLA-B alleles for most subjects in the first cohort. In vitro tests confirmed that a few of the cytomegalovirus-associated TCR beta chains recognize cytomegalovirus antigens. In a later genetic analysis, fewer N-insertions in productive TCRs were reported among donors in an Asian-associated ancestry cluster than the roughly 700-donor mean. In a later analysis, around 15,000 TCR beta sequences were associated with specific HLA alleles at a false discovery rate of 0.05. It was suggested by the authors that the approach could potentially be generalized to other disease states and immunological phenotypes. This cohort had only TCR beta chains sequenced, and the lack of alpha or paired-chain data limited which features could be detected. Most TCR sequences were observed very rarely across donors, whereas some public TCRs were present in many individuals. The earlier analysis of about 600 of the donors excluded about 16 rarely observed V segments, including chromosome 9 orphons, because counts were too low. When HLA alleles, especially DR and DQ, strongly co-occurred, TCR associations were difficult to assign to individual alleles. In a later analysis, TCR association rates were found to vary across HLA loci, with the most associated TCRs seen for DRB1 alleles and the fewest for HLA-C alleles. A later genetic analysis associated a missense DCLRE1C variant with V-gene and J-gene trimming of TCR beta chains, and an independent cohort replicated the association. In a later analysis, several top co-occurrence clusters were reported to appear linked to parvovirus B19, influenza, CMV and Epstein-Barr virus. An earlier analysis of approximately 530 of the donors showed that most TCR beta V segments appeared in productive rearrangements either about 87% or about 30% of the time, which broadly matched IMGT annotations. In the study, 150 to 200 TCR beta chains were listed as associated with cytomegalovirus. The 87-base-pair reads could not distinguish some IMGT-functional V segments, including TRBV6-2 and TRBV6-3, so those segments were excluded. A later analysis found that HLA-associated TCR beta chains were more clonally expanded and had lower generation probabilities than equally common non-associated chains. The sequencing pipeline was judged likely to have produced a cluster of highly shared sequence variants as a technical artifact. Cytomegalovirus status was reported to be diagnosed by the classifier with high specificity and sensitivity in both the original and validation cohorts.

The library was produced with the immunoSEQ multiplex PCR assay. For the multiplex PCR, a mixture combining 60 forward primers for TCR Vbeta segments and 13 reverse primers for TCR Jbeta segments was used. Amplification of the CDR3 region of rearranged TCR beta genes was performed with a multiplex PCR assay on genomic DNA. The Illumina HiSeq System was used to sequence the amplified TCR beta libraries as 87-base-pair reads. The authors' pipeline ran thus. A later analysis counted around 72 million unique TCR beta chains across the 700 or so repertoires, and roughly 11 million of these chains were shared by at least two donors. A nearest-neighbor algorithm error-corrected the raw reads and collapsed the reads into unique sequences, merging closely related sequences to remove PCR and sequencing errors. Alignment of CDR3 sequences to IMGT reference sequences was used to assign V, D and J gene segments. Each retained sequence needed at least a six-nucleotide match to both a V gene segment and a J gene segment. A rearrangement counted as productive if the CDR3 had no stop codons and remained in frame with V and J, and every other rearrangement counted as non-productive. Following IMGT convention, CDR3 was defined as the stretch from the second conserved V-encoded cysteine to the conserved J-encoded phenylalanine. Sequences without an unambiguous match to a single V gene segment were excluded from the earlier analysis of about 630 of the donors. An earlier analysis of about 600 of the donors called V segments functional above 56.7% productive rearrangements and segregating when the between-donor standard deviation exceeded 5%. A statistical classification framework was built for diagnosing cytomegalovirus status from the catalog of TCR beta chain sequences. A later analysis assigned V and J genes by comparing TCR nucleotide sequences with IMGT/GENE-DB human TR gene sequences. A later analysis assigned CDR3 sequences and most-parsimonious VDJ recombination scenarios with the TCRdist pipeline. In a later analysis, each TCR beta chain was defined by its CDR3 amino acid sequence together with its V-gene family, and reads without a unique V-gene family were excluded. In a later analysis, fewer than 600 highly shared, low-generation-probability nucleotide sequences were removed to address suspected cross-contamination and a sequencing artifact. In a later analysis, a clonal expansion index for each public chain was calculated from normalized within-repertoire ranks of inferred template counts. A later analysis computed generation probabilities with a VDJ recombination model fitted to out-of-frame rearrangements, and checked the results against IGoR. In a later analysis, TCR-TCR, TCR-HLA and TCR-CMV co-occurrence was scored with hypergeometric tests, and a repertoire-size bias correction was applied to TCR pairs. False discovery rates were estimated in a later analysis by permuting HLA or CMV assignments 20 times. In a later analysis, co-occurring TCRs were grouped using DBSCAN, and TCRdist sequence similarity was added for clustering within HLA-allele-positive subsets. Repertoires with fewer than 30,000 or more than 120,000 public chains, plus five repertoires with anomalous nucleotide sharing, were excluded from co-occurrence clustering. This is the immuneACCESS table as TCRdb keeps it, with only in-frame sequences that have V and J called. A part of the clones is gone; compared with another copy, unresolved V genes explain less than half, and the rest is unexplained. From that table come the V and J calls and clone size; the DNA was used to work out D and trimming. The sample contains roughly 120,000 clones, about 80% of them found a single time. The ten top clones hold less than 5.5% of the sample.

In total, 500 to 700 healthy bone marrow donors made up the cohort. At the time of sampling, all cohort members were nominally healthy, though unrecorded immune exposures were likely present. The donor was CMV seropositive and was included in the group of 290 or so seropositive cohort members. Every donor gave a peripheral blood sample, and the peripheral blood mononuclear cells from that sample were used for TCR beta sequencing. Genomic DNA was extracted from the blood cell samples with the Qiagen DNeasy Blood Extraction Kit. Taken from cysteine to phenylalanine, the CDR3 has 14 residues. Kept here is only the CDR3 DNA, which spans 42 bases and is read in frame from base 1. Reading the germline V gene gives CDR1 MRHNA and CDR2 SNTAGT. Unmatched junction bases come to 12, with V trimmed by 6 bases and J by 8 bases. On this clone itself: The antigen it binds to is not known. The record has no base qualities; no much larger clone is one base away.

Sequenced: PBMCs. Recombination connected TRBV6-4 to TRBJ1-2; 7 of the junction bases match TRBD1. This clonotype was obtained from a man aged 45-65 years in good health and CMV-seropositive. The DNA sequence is TGTGCCAGCAGGCCCCAGGGGGGCTCGGGGGGCTACACCTTC. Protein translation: CASRPQGGSGGYTF.